The 31 T cell receptor beta chains given below trace back to one sample, sequenced in a study of lymphopenia after photon versus proton radiotherapy. The data were produced by immunoSEQ multiplex PCR, yet TCRdb's version contains in-frame clones alone and is incomplete. The table has 37,000 or so clones, more than 75% seen once. Specimen: peripheral blood, collected from a patient treated with photon-based radiotherapy. The receptors originated from a man aged 50-59 years with gastric cancer.

The rearrangement uses TRBV27 and TRBJ2-1; D unresolved. Germline V gene data show CDR1 as MNHEY and CDR2 as SMNVEV (reference sequence). CDR3 length: 13 residues. The V end was cut by 9 bases, the J end by 0 bases, with 9 bases between. The CDR3 nucleotides are TGTGCCAGACCTACGAGCTCCTACAATGAGCAGTTCTTC. Amino acids: CARPTSSYNEQFF.

This clone was found a few times. The chain employs TRBV29-1 and TRBJ1-1, with a weak D call TRBD1 (5 bases). This CDR3 spans 13 amino acids. Deletions cut 7 bases from V and 4 bases from J, with 16 bases between. CDR1 and CDR2 from the germline V gene are SQVTM and ANQGSEA. The CDR3 reads CSARLGGGTEAFF. In nucleotides, the CDR3 is TGCAGCGCCAGACTGGGGGGGGGCACTGAAGCTTTCTTT.

V gene TRBV5-4 combines with J gene TRBJ2-4; D not certain. The CDR3 contains 16 residues. Germline lookup yields CDR1 SGHNT and CDR2 YYREEE (reference sequence). The germline V and J ends were trimmed by 0 bases and 6 bases, with 16 bases remaining between them. The CDR3 spells CASSLGVGATRNIQYF. CDR3 coding DNA: TGTGCCAGCAGCTTGGGGGTGGGCGCTACACGAAACATTCAGTACTTC.

The chain is built from TRBV18 and TRBJ2-5; 7 bases map to TRBD2. Germline CDR1 is KGHSH and CDR2 is LQKENI. Germline trimming cut 3 bases from V and 3 bases from J; bases unmatched to any gene: 1. This CDR3 spans 13 amino acids. The CDR3 DNA follows: TGTGCCAGCTCACCCGGGACTAAAGAGACCCAGTACTTC. It specifies CASSPGTKETQYF.

The chain links TRBV12-5 to TRBJ2-5; 10 nucleotides match TRBD2. CDR1 LGHNT and CDR2 FRNRAP come from the germline V gene. This CDR3 region has 13 residues. The trim removed 7 bases at V and 4 bases at J, leaving 3 bases unmatched. This chain's CDR3 is CASASSGGETQYF. CDR3 bases: TGTGCTAGTGCCTCTAGCGGGGGAGAGACCCAGTACTTC.

V usage is TRBV9 and J usage is TRBJ1-3, with 7 bases matching TRBD1. The CDR3 is made up of 15 amino acids. With 1 base clipped from V and 3 bases from J, the junction kept 4 bases outside the gene matches. Germline V CDR1 and CDR2: SGDLS, YYNGEE. The chain's CDR3 is CASSVQGVSGNTIYF. The CDR3 nucleotides read TGTGCCAGCAGCGTACAGGGGGTGAGTGGAAACACCATATATTTT.

This chain joins TRBV19 and TRBJ2-7; 7 bases are shared with TRBD1. Per germline, CDR1 LNHDA and CDR2 SQIVND (reference sequence). There are 14 residues in the CDR3. The junction had 9 bases not matched to a gene; V was cut back by 5 bases and J by 5 bases. The CDR3: CASSRQGRLDEQYF. The CDR3 coding sequence is TGTGCCAGTAGTCGACAGGGAAGGTTAGACGAGCAGTACTTC.

The chain joins TRBV18 to TRBJ2-2; D unclear. The V gene's germline CDR1 is KGHSH and CDR2 LQKENI. The CDR3 is 14 residues long. The V gene lost 2 bases and the J gene lost 1 base, with 5 bases spanning the gap. CDR3 residues: CASSPTGNTGELFF. The CDR3 region has the DNA TGTGCCAGCTCACCAACGGGGAACACCGGGGAGCTGTTTTTT.

V is TRBV7-6 and J is TRBJ2-7, with D possibly being TRBD2 (5 bases). Germline V gene data show CDR1 as SGHVS and CDR2 as FNYEAQ. With 5 bases removed from V and 8 bases from J, the gap between germline ends came to 19 bases. CDR3 size: 14 residues. CDR3 in amino acids: CASSPSEALGKQYF. The CDR3 DNA follows: TGTGCCAGCAGCCCCTCGGAGGCCCTTGGAAAGCAGTACTTC.

The rearrangement joins TRBV4-3 to TRBJ1-2, with 8 bases fitting TRBD1. CDR3 length equals 16 residues. V trimming: 0 bases; J trimming: 3 bases; junction bases outside the gene matches: 6. Looked up from germline, CDR1 is LGHNA and CDR2 is YSLEER. CDR3 region: CASSQDGGTGYYGYTF. The CDR3 DNA reads as TGCGCCAGCAGCCAAGATGGCGGGACAGGCTACTATGGCTACACCTTC.

The chain uses TRBV5-1 and TRBJ1-6, with D unresolved. CDR1 is SGHRS and CDR2 is YFSETQ in the germline V gene. This CDR3 spans 15 amino acids. V dropped 1 base and J dropped 3 bases, with 8 bases sitting between them. CDR3 nucleotide sequence: TGCGCCAGCAGCTTGAATACTCGCTATAATTCACCCCTCCACTTT. Protein product: CASSLNTRYNSPLHF.

The V gene is TRBV6-1, the J gene TRBJ2-6; no reliable D call. The CDR3 runs 14 residues. Germline lookup yields CDR1 MNHNS and CDR2 SASEGT. Trimming stripped 7 bases from V and 0 bases from J, with 7 bases between. In DNA form, the CDR3 reads TGTGCCAGCATCCGAATCTCTGGGGCCAACGTCCTGACTTTC. This codes for CASIRISGANVLTF.

The chain links TRBV7-2 to TRBJ1-1; the D gene is possibly TRBD1 (5 bases). The CDR3 is 13 amino acids. Trimming took off 5 bases at V and 5 bases at J, with 12 bases between the two ends. The germline gives CDR1 SGHTA, CDR2 FQGNSA. Here the CDR3 DNA reads TGTGCCAGCAGCGCCCTGGGGGGAACTGAAGCTTTCTTT. Encoded protein: CASSALGGTEAFF.

This clone was found once. The V call is TRBV18, the J call TRBJ2-1; 8 bases are shared with TRBD1. Trimming took 1 base from V and 5 from J; bases not matched to a gene: 4. CDR1 is KGHSH and CDR2 is LQKENI in the germline V gene. There are 15 residues in the CDR3. The CDR3 DNA is TGTGCCAGCTCACCACGGGGACAGGCCAACAATGAGCAGTTCTTC. Amino acids: CASSPRGQANNEQFF.

This chain links TRBV29-1 with TRBJ2-5, with 7 bases fitting TRBD1. The germline gives CDR1 SQVTM, CDR2 ANQGSEA. Germline trimming cut 6 bases from V and 7 bases from J; bases unmatched to any gene: 14. This CDR3 has 14 residues. The CDR3 spells CSVATGLEGGTQYF. The CDR3 DNA sequence: TGCAGCGTGGCGACAGGGCTTGAAGGGGGGACCCAGTACTTC.

This clone was observed a handful of times. The genes are TRBV15 and TRBJ2-7; D is perhaps TRBD1 (6 bases). Trimming took off 0 bases at V and 3 bases at J, with 9 bases between the two ends. The CDR3 length is 14 residues. From germline, CDR1 is LNHNV and CDR2 YYDKDF (reference sequence). CDR3 DNA sequence: TGTGCCACCAGCAGAGAGGGGGCGGACTACGAGCAGTACTTC. Protein: CATSREGADYEQYF.

This clone was detected only once. The V gene is TRBV6-5, the J gene TRBJ2-7; 12 nucleotides match TRBD1. The CDR3 spans 14 residues. After removal of 6 bases from V and 7 bases from J, the junction contained 7 bases not matched to a gene. Germline V lookup: CDR1 MNHEY, CDR2 SVGAGI. The CDR3 nucleotides are TGTGCCAGCAGCCAGGGACAGGGGGCACGGGAGCAGTACTTC. Its protein product is CASSQGQGAREQYF.

The rearrangement joins TRBV7-6 to TRBJ1-1; D remains ambiguous. CDR1 is SGHVS, CDR2 FNYEAQ, per germline. The V end lost 1 base, the J end lost 6 bases, and 21 bases lay between the germline ends. This CDR3 is built from 17 residues. The CDR3, as DNA: TGTGCCAGCAGCTTAGGCCTACGATTTGGGCAAAACGCTGAAGCTTTCTTT. This gives the protein CASSLGLRFGQNAEAFF.

This clone has just a few counts. The V and J genes are TRBV5-1 and TRBJ2-1; 11 bases map to TRBD2. The V gene's germline CDR1 is SGHRS and CDR2 YFSETQ. The V and J ends lost 7 bases and 6 bases, in that order; junction bases with no gene match: 12. The CDR3 loop spans 16 amino acids. CDR3 DNA sequence: TGCGCCAGCCGATCCCCGGGGACTAGCGGCACCAATGAGCAGTTCTTC. Translated: CASRSPGTSGTNEQFF.

The V call is TRBV30, the J call TRBJ2-5; TRBD2 agrees at 16 bases. CDR3 length: 16 amino acids. V shed 5 bases, J shed 4 bases, and the junction held 7 bases outside the gene matches. CDR1 and CDR2 from the germline V gene are GTSNPN and SVGIG (reference sequence). CDR3 DNA sequence: TGTGCCTGGGTCCCGGGACTAGCGGGAGGGAGAGAGACCCAGTACTTC. This codes for CAWVPGLAGGRETQYF. The entire variable domain, with the rest obtained from reference TRBV30 and TRBJ2-5, is as follows: SQTIHQWPATLVQPVGSPLSLECTVEGTSNPNLYWYRQAAGRGLQLLFYSVGIGQISSEVPQNLSASRPQDRQFILSSKKLLLSDSGFYLCAWVPGLAGGRETQYFGPGTRLLVL.

This clone was picked up one time. This rearrangement joins TRBV5-8 to TRBJ2-7; D perhaps matches TRBD2 (7 bases). V was pared by 1 base and J by 4 bases, with 18 bases between. Germline V gene lookup returns CDR1 SGHTS and CDR2 YDEGEE. This CDR3 has 16 amino acids. For the CDR3, the DNA is TGTGCCAGCAGCTTGCCGGGGGGCTGGGACGATTACGAGCAGTACTTC. It yields the protein CASSLPGGWDDYEQYF.

This clone is deemed medium-sized. The chain employs TRBV7-9 and TRBJ2-7; a weak D match, TRBD1 (6 bases). This CDR3 contains 16 residues. Germline V gene lookup returns CDR1 SEHNR and CDR2 FQNEAQ (reference sequence). V was shortened by 4 bases and J by 7 bases, with 23 bases between the two germline ends. The CDR3 coding sequence is TGTGCCAGCAGCTCGAACCGGGACATGGGCACGGGGGAGCAGTACTTC. It encodes CASSSNRDMGTGEQYF.

This clone showed up just once. This chain uses TRBV7-9 with TRBJ2-7, with 7 bases fitting TRBD2. The CDR3 length is 14 residues. Germline CDR1 and CDR2: SEHNR and FQNEAQ (reference sequence). Trimming cost V 4 bases and J 4 bases; bases outside gene matches: 7. The CDR3 loop is CASSSGGSSYEQYF. As DNA, the CDR3 is TGTGCCAGCAGCTCCGGCGGGAGTAGTTACGAGCAGTACTTC.

This clone appeared a few times. The chain joins TRBV19 to TRBJ2-1; 10 bases are shared with TRBD1. Trimming removed 4 bases from V and 0 bases from J; junction bases left unmatched: 6. Germline CDR1 is LNHDA and CDR2 is SQIVND (reference sequence). The length of the CDR3 is 17 residues. This CDR3 reads CASSTRGQGSSYNEQFF. The DNA of the CDR3 is TGTGCCAGTAGTACGCGGGGACAGGGGAGCTCCTACAATGAGCAGTTCTTC.

Notes on this clone: One end of the junction fails to match germline, which may point to a read error. V gene TRBV11-2 combines with J gene TRBJ2-5, with D maybe TRBD2 (5 bases). Germline CDR1 and CDR2: SGHAT and FQNNGV. The CDR3 contains 11 residues. CDR3 in DNA: TGTGCCAGCAGCTTAGAAGGACTCGGGGACTTC. As protein: CASSLEGLGDF.

This clone was seen once. This chain links TRBV7-3 with TRBJ1-1, with a tentative D call TRBD1 (6 bases). Deletions cut 0 bases from V and 5 bases from J, with 10 bases between. Germline CDR1 reads SGHTA; CDR2 reads FQGTGA. This CDR3 has 14 amino acids. The CDR3 nucleotides are TGTGCCAGCAGCTTAACGAGGGGGGCGACTGAAGCTTTCTTT. Translation gives CASSLTRGATEAFF.

The genes are TRBV25-1 and TRBJ1-4; D possibly corresponds to TRBD1 (5 bases). Per germline, CDR1 MGHDK and CDR2 SYGVNS. V dropped 2 bases and J dropped 2 bases, with 15 bases sitting between them. The CDR3 covers 17 residues. CDR3 sequence reads: CASSEPGGNPTNEKLFF. As DNA, the CDR3 is TGTGCCAGCAGTGAACCCGGGGGGAATCCGACTAATGAAAAACTGTTTTTT.

CDR3 DNA: TGCGCCAGCAGCTCCTCAGGGCTCACTGAAGCTTTCTTT. It encodes CASSSSGLTEAFF. The V and J genes are TRBV5-1 and TRBJ1-1; D possibly corresponds to TRBD1 (5 bases). This CDR3 is built from 13 residues. Germline V gene data show CDR1 as SGHRS and CDR2 as YFSETQ. The germline V and J ends were trimmed by 3 bases and 4 bases, with 10 bases remaining between them. The whole variable domain, filled in from reference TRBV5-1 and TRBJ1-1, reads KAGVTQTPRYLIKTRGQQVTLSCSPISGHRSVSWYQQTPGQGLQFLFEYFSETQRNKGNFPGRFSGRQFSNSRSEMNVSTLELGDSALYLCASSSSGLTEAFFGQGTRLTVV.

The CDR3 nucleotides are TGCGCCAGCAGTACAGGGGTGATGAACACTGAAGCTTTCTTT. It yields the protein CASSTGVMNTEAFF. The chain carries TRBV5-1 and TRBJ1-1; 7 positions match TRBD1. In germline, CDR1 is SGHRS, CDR2 YFSETQ. CDR3 length equals 14 residues. V lost 5 bases to trimming and J lost 0 bases; unmatched junction nucleotides: 4.

CDR3 protein: CASSGIAEETQYF. The CDR3 DNA is TGTGCCAGTAGTGGGATTGCGGAGGAGACCCAGTACTTC. The chain is built from TRBV19 and TRBJ2-5, with D hard to call. V was shortened by 5 bases and J by 5 bases, with 12 bases between the two germline ends. The CDR3 totals 13 residues. Germline V lookup: CDR1 LNHDA, CDR2 SQIVND (reference sequence).

The V call is TRBV2, the J call TRBJ1-4; weak D call: TRBD1 (6 bases). Germline V gives CDR1 SNHLY, CDR2 FYNNEI. The CDR3 is 14 residues long. V gave up 5 bases and J gave up 8 bases, with 15 bases separating them. For the CDR3, the DNA is TGTGCCAGCAGTACGGGGCAGGGGAAGGAAAAACTGTTTTTT. This encodes CASSTGQGKEKLFF.